The rows below give T cell receptor beta chains drawn from one sample of a study of blood T cell repertoires in COVID-19. TCRdb keeps only in-frame clones here, not all; method: immunoSEQ multiplex PCR. The table records more than 100,000 clones, around 88% of them present only once. The sample taken for sequencing was peripheral blood. The receptor set was obtained from a woman aged 45-65 years with active or convalescent COVID-19. The conserved cysteine and the conserved F or W are not part of the CDR3 here. Each record gives: V gene, J gene, CDR3 length, CDR3 protein.

TRBV7-6	TRBJ2-1	13	ASSRLAGGYNEQF
TRBV13	TRBJ2-1	14	ASSLGSNGLAIGQF
TRBV28	TRBJ2-5	12	ASSLSAGSETQY
TRBV15	TRBJ1-4	12	ATSREGVDEKLF
TRBV28	TRBJ2-7	12	ASSPDRVPYEQY
TRBV28	TRBJ1-2	10	ASTPRGYGYT
TRBV28	TRBJ1-4	13	ASSLSPGVNEKLF
TRBV5-5	TRBJ1-5	13	ASSLAGTTDQPQH
TRBV27	TRBJ2-7	12	ASSPTSGSLEQY
TRBV27	TRBJ1-1	14	ASSLLPGRVNTEAF
TRBV20-1	TRBJ2-2	12	SASLAGATGELF
TRBV7-3	TRBJ2-1	13	ASSILAADYNEQF
TRBV28	TRBJ1-5	12	ASSLGGGYQPQH
TRBV2	TRBJ2-2	15	ASSEREDSANTGELF
TRBV7-2	TRBJ2-2	15	ASSLLSGAMNTGELF
TRBV4-2	TRBJ2-1	12	ASSGLAAYNEQF
TRBV28	TRBJ1-2	10	ASSRSSYGYT
TRBV7-9	TRBJ2-7	13	ASSLGAGIRYEQY
TRBV19	TRBJ2-1	14	ASSISAGGWHNEQF
TRBV11-2	TRBJ1-1	13	ASSLEAVPNTEAF
TRBV29-1	TRBJ2-3	14	SAPGTGAFVPDTQY
TRBV4-2	TRBJ2-7	14	ASSQGAGGGTYEQY
TRBV11-2	TRBJ2-1	13	ASSLDKPSYNEQF
TRBV2	TRBJ2-5	16	ASSDRRLAGGPGETQY
TRBV27	TRBJ2-7	10	ASGLGPGEQY
TRBV24-1	TRBJ1-3	12	ATTLSDRANTIY
TRBV7-2	TRBJ2-3	13	ASSSPRGVTDTQY
TRBV7-3	TRBJ1-1	13	ASSLNPGTNTEAF
TRBV5-5	TRBJ2-3	14	ASSSHGLAGGDTQY
TRBV27	TRBJ2-1	15	ASSFLIWWGGSDEQF
TRBV29-1	TRBJ2-7	8	SMDRREQY
TRBV7-2	TRBJ2-2	13	ASSLGHMNTGELF
TRBV3-1/TRBV3-2	TRBJ1-3	16	ASSPAGRSGSSGNTIY
TRBV14	TRBJ1-4	14	ASSRIAGTGEVGLF
TRBV6-5	TRBJ1-2	11	ASSYSFRGGYT
TRBV10-3	TRBJ1-4	13	AISESGATNEKLF
TRBV10-3	TRBJ2-3	13	AIRPGQGARDTQY
TRBV30	TRBJ2-1	11	AWSGQPAGEQF
TRBV6-5	TRBJ1-4	13	ASSYSIASNEKLF
TRBV29-1	TRBJ2-7	10	SAASHPYEQY
TRBV12-3/TRBV12-4	TRBJ2-3	9	ASSWRNTQY
TRBV14	TRBJ2-3	13	ASSLRTGRGDTQY
TRBV5-8	TRBJ1-5	14	ASSLAWQGGNQPQH
TRBV12-3/TRBV12-4	TRBJ1-1	11	ASRGVVGTEAF
TRBV4-2	TRBJ2-3	13	ASSQFGQSTDTQY
TRBV24-1	TRBJ2-5	11	ATSAGPQETQY
TRBV5-8	TRBJ2-1	13	ASSPGTSGYNEQF
TRBV6-2/TRBV6-3	TRBJ1-6	13	ASSSGQGGNSPLH